This passage covers 28 T cell receptor beta chains from one sample sequenced in a study of cytomegalovirus exposure and HLA in healthy donors. A multiplex PCR was run with 60 Vbeta primers and 13 Jbeta primers. The protocol was immunoSEQ multiplex PCR, while the TCRdb copy is restricted to in-frame clones and leaves out a portion. The sample totals around 52,000 clones. Input material: PBMCs. Receptor source: a woman between 50 and 59 years old in good health and CMV-seropositive.

The rearrangement joins TRBV10-3 to TRBJ2-3, with 9 bases that match TRBD2. This CDR3 comprises 15 residues. Germline lookup yields CDR1 ENHRY and CDR2 SYGVKD. V lost 2 bases, J lost 1 base, and 1 base stayed unmatched. The CDR3 DNA sequence: TGTGCCATCAGTGAGAGGACTAGCGGCACAGATACGCAGTATTTT. Translating it yields CAISERTSGTDTQYF.

This chain links TRBV7-2 with TRBJ2-1; 7 bases align to TRBD1. The CDR3 loop spans 15 amino acids. Germline CDR1 SGHTA, CDR2 FQGNSA. Trimming at V came to 6 bases and at J to 4 bases, leaving 9 bases not matched to a gene. CDR3 amino acids: CASSPTGQNYNEQFF. CDR3 bases: TGTGCCAGCAGTCCTACGGGACAGAATTACAATGAGCAGTTCTTC. The full variable domain, completed using reference TRBV7-2 and TRBJ2-1, is GAGVSQSPSNKVTEKGKDVELRCDPISGHTALYWYRQSLGQGLEFLIYFQGNSAPDKSGLPSDRFSAERTGGSVSTLTIQRTQQEDSAVYLCASSPTGQNYNEQFFGPGTRLTVL.

The V call is TRBV14, the J call TRBJ1-2, with unresolved D. The CDR3 extends over 16 amino acids. Germline loops: CDR1 SGHDN, CDR2 FVKESK. V lost 4 bases and J 2 bases, leaving 17 bases between the germline ends. The CDR3 loop is CASSLLIRDTNYGYTF. CDR3 coding DNA: TGTGCCAGCAGCCTGTTAATACGAGACACGAACTATGGCTACACCTTC.

The chain couples TRBV2 to TRBJ1-5, with TRBD1 matching 11 bases. The CDR3 consists of 15 residues. Germline CDR1 reads SNHLY; CDR2 reads FYNNEI. V shed 6 bases, J shed 2 bases, and the junction held 3 bases outside the gene matches. The CDR3 DNA follows: TGTGCCAGCAGGGGACAGGGGGGAGGCAATCAGCCCCAGCATTTT. It translates to CASRGQGGGNQPQHF. The whole variable domain, remainder taken from reference TRBV2 and TRBJ1-5, is EPEVTQTPSHQVTQMGQEVILRCVPISNHLYFYWYRQILGQKVEFLVSFYNNEISEKSEIFDDQFSVERPDGSNFTLKIRSTKLEDSAMYFCASRGQGGGNQPQHFGDGTRLSIL.

Written as DNA, the CDR3 is TGTGCCAGCAGCTTGCTTCCAGGGACCTACGAGCAGTACTTC. It codes for CASSLLPGTYEQYF. The chain couples TRBV5-5 to TRBJ2-7, with D possibly being TRBD1 (5 bases). CDR3 size: 14 residues. Germline-derived CDR1 and CDR2 are SGHKS and YYEKEE (reference sequence). V shed 1 base and J shed 2 bases, with 10 bases lying between them.

The V and J genes are TRBV5-4 and TRBJ2-7; a weak D match, TRBD2 (5 bases). Deletions cut 3 bases from V and 0 bases from J, with 16 bases between. The CDR3 loop spans 16 amino acids. In germline, CDR1 is SGHNT, CDR2 YYREEE (reference sequence). The CDR3 nucleotides read TGTGCCAGCAGCTCCCTTTCCCTTGGGAGCTCCTACGAGCAGTACTTC. This translates into CASSSLSLGSSYEQYF.

The V call is TRBV28, the J call TRBJ2-2; 11 bases match TRBD1. Germline V lookup: CDR1 MDHEN, CDR2 SYDVKM. V gave up 6 bases and J gave up 6 bases; unmatched junction bases: 9. The CDR3 extends over 16 amino acids. The CDR3 DNA sequence: TGTGCCAGCAGCCTGTGGGACAGGGGGAGTTCCGGGGAGCTGTTTTTT. It encodes CASSLWDRGSSGELFF.

This chain links TRBV30 with TRBJ1-6; the D gene is possibly TRBD1 (5 bases). V was shortened by 0 bases and J by 4 bases, with 10 bases between the two germline ends. CDR1 is GTSNPN and CDR2 is SVGIG in the germline V gene (reference sequence). The CDR3 runs 15 residues. CDR3 region: CAWSVRRGYNSPLHF. In DNA, the CDR3 is TGTGCCTGGAGTGTACGGCGGGGGTATAATTCACCCCTCCACTTT.

The chain links TRBV6-5 to TRBJ2-7; TRBD2 aligns across 7 bases. The germline CDR1 and CDR2 sequences are MNHEY and SVGAGI. The CDR3 runs 16 residues. With V trimmed by 0 bases and J by 2 bases, 7 bases remained unmatched. The chain's CDR3 is CASSYSGGRRAYEQYF. CDR3 sequence (DNA): TGTGCCAGCAGTTACTCGGGCGGGAGACGGGCCTACGAGCAGTACTTC.

Note on this clone: Other DNA sequences in the sample encode the same CDR3. This chain connects TRBV10-3 to TRBJ1-1; a weak D match, TRBD1 (5 bases). Per the germline V gene, CDR1 is ENHRY and CDR2 is SYGVKD. Trimming removed 2 bases at V and 5 bases at J, with 6 bases between. The CDR3 extends over 12 amino acids. DNA for the CDR3: TGTGCCATCAGTGAGAGGGGTACTGAAGCTTTCTTT. It codes for CAISERGTEAFF.

The rearrangement links TRBV11-2 to TRBJ1-2; 7 bases align to TRBD1. The CDR3 sequence is 14 residues long. V was clipped by 1 base and J by 3 bases; unmatched bases: 2. CDR1 is SGHAT, CDR2 FQNNGV, per germline. The CDR3 DNA reads as TGTGCCAGCAGCTTAGTAGGGGGCGACTATGGCTACACCTTC. Encoded protein: CASSLVGGDYGYTF. Full variable domain (rest looked up from reference TRBV11-2 and TRBJ1-2): EAGVAQSPRYKIIEKRQSVAFWCNPISGHATLYWYQQILGQGPKLLIQFQNNGVVDDSQLPKDRFSAERLKGVDSTLKIQPAKLEDSAVYLCASSLVGGDYGYTFGSGTRLTVV.

The chain has TRBV15 and TRBJ2-7, with D possibly TRBD1 on 5 matching bases. CDR1 and CDR2 from the germline V gene are LNHNV and YYDKDF (reference sequence). The CDR3 covers 14 residues. V lost 0 bases and J lost 5, with 11 bases in between. CDR3 region: CATSRDAAGNEQYF. The CDR3 nucleotides are TGTGCCACCAGCAGAGACGCAGCAGGGAACGAGCAGTACTTC.

The V gene is TRBV2, the J gene TRBJ1-5, with a weak D call TRBD1 (5 bases). Trimming pared 4 bases from V and 2 bases from J, leaving 9 bases between. CDR1 and CDR2 (germline): SNHLY, FYNNEI. This CDR3 comprises 14 residues. The CDR3 loop reads CASSAGHGNQPQHF. The CDR3, as DNA: TGTGCCAGCAGTGCTGGACATGGCAATCAGCCCCAGCATTTT.

This chain links TRBV6-5 with TRBJ2-7; TRBD2 aligns across 7 bases. Per the germline V gene, CDR1 is MNHEY and CDR2 is SVGAGI. V shed 4 bases, J shed 2 bases, and the junction held 5 bases outside the gene matches. CDR3 length: 14 residues. CDR3 nucleotides: TGTGCCAGCAGTTTAAGACTAGCTCCCTACGAGCAGTACTTC. Its protein product is CASSLRLAPYEQYF.

The CDR3 coding sequence is TGTGCCAGCATCACCAGCGGACAGGGGGCAACAGCTTTCTTT. It codes for CASITSGQGATAFF. The chain carries TRBV6-6 and TRBJ1-1, with 11 bases identical to TRBD1. This CDR3 region has 14 residues. Germline V gene sequence: CDR1 MNHNY, CDR2 SVGAGI (reference sequence). Germline trimming cut 7 bases from V and 10 bases from J; bases unmatched to any gene: 11.

The chain has TRBV2 and TRBJ2-3; TRBD2 matches at 7 bases. The CDR3 sequence is 18 residues long. In germline, CDR1 is SNHLY, CDR2 FYNNEI. The V gene end was trimmed by 3 bases and the J gene end by 0 bases; junction bases not matched to a gene: 12. Here the CDR3 DNA reads TGTGCCAGCAGTGAGGGCCAGCGGGGCCTAGCTAGCACAGATACGCAGTATTTT. Protein sequence: CASSEGQRGLASTDTQYF.

The J gene is TRBJ1-1, the V gene TRBV5-1, with D uncertain. Germline V gene sequence: CDR1 SGHRS, CDR2 YFSETQ. V lost 6 bases and J 5 bases, leaving 17 bases between the germline ends. The CDR3 totals 14 residues. CDR3 amino acids: CASMSTPQRTEAFF. CDR3 coding DNA: TGCGCCAGCATGAGTACTCCTCAGCGGACTGAAGCTTTCTTT.

The genes are TRBV5-1 and TRBJ1-5; TRBD1 is a possible D gene (6 bases). The V end was cut by 0 bases, the J end by 0 bases, with 10 bases between. Germline CDR1 SGHRS, CDR2 YFSETQ. The CDR3 is 16 amino acids. The CDR3 reads CASSLGGQNSNQPQHF. DNA of the CDR3: TGCGCCAGCAGCTTGGGCGGACAGAATAGCAATCAGCCCCAGCATTTT. The whole variable domain, filled in from reference TRBV5-1 and TRBJ1-5, reads KAGVTQTPRYLIKTRGQQVTLSCSPISGHRSVSWYQQTPGQGLQFLFEYFSETQRNKGNFPGRFSGRQFSNSRSEMNVSTLELGDSALYLCASSLGGQNSNQPQHFGDGTRLSIL.

This chain connects TRBV11-2 to TRBJ2-7; the match to TRBD1 covers 7 bases. The CDR3 contains 14 residues. The germline gives CDR1 SGHAT, CDR2 FQNNGV. The V segment lost 3 bases and the J segment 3 bases; nucleotides outside the gene matches: 5. As DNA, the CDR3 is TGTGCCAGCAGCTTGACAGGGATGGACTACGAGCAGTACTTC. Translated, it gives CASSLTGMDYEQYF.

The CDR3 here is CASSQIGGTGVNGYTF. Written as DNA, the CDR3 is TGCGCCAGCAGCCAGATCGGGGGGACAGGGGTGAATGGCTACACCTTC. V usage is TRBV4-1 and J usage is TRBJ1-2; 10 nucleotides line up with TRBD1. Trimming at V came to 3 bases and at J to 6 bases, leaving 10 bases not matched to a gene. The CDR3 length is 16 residues. Germline V CDR1 and CDR2: MGHRA, YSYEKL.

The chain has TRBV15 and TRBJ1-5; no definite D call. In germline, CDR1 is LNHNV, CDR2 YYDKDF (reference sequence). Trimming took 1 base from V and 4 from J, leaving 8 bases between them. CDR3 length: 14 amino acids. CDR3: CATSRADGNQPQHF. DNA for the CDR3: TGTGCCACCAGCAGAGCCGACGGGAATCAGCCCCAGCATTTT.

This chain links TRBV10-3 with TRBJ1-6; D ambiguous. The germline gives CDR1 ENHRY, CDR2 SYGVKD. The CDR3 covers 15 residues. Deletions cut 0 bases from V and 1 base from J, with 4 bases between. The CDR3, as DNA: TGTGCCATCAGTGAGTCCTCGTCCTATAATTCACCCCTCCACTTT. This sequence encodes CAISESSSYNSPLHF.

This chain uses TRBV5-1 with TRBJ2-7, with D perhaps TRBD2 (6 bases). The CDR3 length is 16 residues. Deletions cut 1 base from V and 6 bases from J, with 20 bases between. Germline V gene data show CDR1 as SGHRS and CDR2 as YFSETQ. CDR3 DNA: TGCGCCAGCAGCTTGCTAAGCGGGCGGACACCCTCCGAGCAGTACTTC. It encodes CASSLLSGRTPSEQYF. Supplemented by reference TRBV5-1 and TRBJ2-7, the full variable domain reads KAGVTQTPRYLIKTRGQQVTLSCSPISGHRSVSWYQQTPGQGLQFLFEYFSETQRNKGNFPGRFSGRQFSNSRSEMNVSTLELGDSALYLCASSLLSGRTPSEQYFGPGTRLTVT.

The chain links TRBV5-1 to TRBJ2-7; 9 nucleotides agree with TRBD2. The V gene end was trimmed by 1 base and the J gene end by 4 bases; junction bases not matched to a gene: 6. The germline V gene encodes CDR1 SGHRS and CDR2 YFSETQ. The CDR3 consists of 15 residues. CDR3 residues: CASSLSSGTYYEQYF. As DNA, the CDR3 is TGCGCCAGCAGCTTGTCTAGCGGGACTTATTACGAGCAGTACTTC.

The chain couples TRBV27 to TRBJ2-5; TRBD2 is a possible D gene (5 bases). Germline CDR1 reads MNHEY; CDR2 reads SMNVEV (reference sequence). Trimming shortened V by 4 bases and J by 4 bases, and 16 bases separated the two germline ends. This CDR3 comprises 15 residues. In DNA, the CDR3 is TGTGCCAGCAGTTCGAGAGGCGGAGGCGGAGAGACCCAGTACTTC. Translated, it gives CASSSRGGGGETQYF.

The DNA for the CDR3 is TGTGCCAGCAGCTTAAATCCGAGTGAAAAACTGTTTTTT. This translates into CASSLNPSEKLFF. V usage is TRBV7-3 and J usage is TRBJ1-4; D uncertain. There are 13 residues in the CDR3. Germline V lookup: CDR1 SGHTA, CDR2 FQGTGA. Trimming pared 1 base from V and 7 bases from J, leaving 7 bases between.

The CDR3 nucleotides read TGCGCCAGCAGTGAGGTAGGGACAAAGACTGGCTACACCTTC. Its protein product is CASSEVGTKTGYTF. V gene TRBV10-2 combines with J gene TRBJ1-2; D might be TRBD1 (6 bases). The CDR3 is made up of 14 amino acids. The V gene lost 2 bases and the J gene lost 7 bases, with 14 bases spanning the gap. Germline lookup yields CDR1 WSHSY and CDR2 SAAADI.

The chain has TRBV11-1 and TRBJ1-2; 9 bases align to TRBD1. CDR3 length: 13 residues. V dropped 5 bases and J dropped 6; count of bases not matched to a gene: 4. Germline-derived CDR1 and CDR2 are SGHAT and FQDESV (reference sequence). The CDR3 loop is CASSGTGRNGYTF. For the CDR3, the DNA is TGTGCCAGCAGCGGGACAGGGCGCAATGGCTACACCTTC.